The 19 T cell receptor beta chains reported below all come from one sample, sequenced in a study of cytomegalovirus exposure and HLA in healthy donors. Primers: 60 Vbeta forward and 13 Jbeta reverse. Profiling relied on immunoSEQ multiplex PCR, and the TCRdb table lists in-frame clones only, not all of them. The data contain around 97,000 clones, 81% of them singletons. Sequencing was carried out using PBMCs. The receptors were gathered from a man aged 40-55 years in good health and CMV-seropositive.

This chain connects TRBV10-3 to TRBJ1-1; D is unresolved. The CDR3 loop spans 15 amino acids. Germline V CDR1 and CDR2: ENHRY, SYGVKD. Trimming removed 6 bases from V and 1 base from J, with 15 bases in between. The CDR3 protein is CAIRPETSPNTEAFF. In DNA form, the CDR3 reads TGTGCCATCAGACCGGAGACCTCGCCGAACACTGAAGCTTTCTTT.

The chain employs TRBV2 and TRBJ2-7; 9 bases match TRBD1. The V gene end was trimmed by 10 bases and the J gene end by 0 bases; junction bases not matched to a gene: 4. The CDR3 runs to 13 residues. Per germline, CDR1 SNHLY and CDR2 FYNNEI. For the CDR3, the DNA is TGTGCCACCCGGACAGGGGTCTCCTACGAGCAGTACTTC. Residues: CATRTGVSYEQYF.

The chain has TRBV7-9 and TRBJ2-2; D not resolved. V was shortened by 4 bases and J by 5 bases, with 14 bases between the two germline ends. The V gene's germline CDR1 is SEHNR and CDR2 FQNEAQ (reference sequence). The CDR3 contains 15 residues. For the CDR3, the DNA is TGTGCCAGCAGCTCTCCCCTGGCTAGAACCGGGGAGCTGTTTTTT. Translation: CASSSPLARTGELFF.

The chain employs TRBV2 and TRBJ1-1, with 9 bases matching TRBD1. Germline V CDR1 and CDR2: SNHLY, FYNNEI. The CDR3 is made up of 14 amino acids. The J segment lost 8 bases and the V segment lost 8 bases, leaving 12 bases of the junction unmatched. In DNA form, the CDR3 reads TGTGCCAGCTTATCCGGGACAGGGAGGGCCGAAGCTTTCTTT. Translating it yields CASLSGTGRAEAFF.

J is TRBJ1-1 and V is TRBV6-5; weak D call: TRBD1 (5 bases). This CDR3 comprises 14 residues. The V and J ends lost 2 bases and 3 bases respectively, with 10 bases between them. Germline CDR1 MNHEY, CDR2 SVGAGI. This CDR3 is CASSYGGGYTEAFF. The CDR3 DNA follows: TGTGCCAGCAGTTACGGGGGAGGGTACACTGAAGCTTTCTTT.

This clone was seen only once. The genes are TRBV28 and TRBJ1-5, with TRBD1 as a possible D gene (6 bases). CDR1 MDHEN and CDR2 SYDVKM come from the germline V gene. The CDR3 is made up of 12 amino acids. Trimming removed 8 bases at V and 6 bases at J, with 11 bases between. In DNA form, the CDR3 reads TGTGCCAGCGTCAGGGGCGGTCAGCCCCAGCATTTT. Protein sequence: CASVRGGQPQHF.

The CDR3 sequence is CASGRGLEYEQYF. The CDR3, as DNA: TGTGCCAGCGGAAGGGGGCTCGAATACGAGCAGTACTTC. The chain couples TRBV7-8 to TRBJ2-5; TRBD1 matches at 7 bases. With the DNA end fitting TRBJ2-7 better, the J assignment may be wrong. Germline V gene lookup returns CDR1 SGHVS and CDR2 FQNEAQ. The CDR3 consists of 13 residues.

This chain's CDR3 is CASSPGTNTEAFF. DNA for the CDR3: TGCGCCAGCAGCCCAGGCACGAACACTGAAGCTTTCTTT. The V gene is TRBV5-1, the J gene TRBJ1-1; D unresolved. Germline CDR1 and CDR2: SGHRS and YFSETQ. The V gene lost 4 bases and the J gene lost 1 base, with 8 bases spanning the gap. The CDR3 spans 13 residues.

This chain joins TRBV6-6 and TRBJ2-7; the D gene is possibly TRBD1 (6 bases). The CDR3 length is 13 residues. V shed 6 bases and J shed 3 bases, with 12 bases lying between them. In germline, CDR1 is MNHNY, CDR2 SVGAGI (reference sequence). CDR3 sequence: CASRNRDYYEQYF. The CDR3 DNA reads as TGTGCCAGCAGGAACAGGGATTACTACGAGCAGTACTTC.

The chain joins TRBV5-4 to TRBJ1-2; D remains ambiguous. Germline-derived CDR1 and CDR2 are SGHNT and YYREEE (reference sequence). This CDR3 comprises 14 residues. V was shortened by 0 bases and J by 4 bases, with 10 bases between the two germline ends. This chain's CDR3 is CASSLGGFGYGYTF. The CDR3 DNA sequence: TGTGCCAGCAGCTTGGGAGGGTTCGGCTATGGCTACACCTTC.

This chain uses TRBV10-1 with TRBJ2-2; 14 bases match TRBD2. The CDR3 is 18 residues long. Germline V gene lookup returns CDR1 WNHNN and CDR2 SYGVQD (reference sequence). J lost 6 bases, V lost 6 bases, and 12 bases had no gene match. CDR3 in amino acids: CASSPSGLAGAGAGELFF. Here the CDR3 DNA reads TGCGCCAGCAGCCCCTCGGGACTAGCGGGAGCTGGGGCCGGGGAGCTGTTTTTT.

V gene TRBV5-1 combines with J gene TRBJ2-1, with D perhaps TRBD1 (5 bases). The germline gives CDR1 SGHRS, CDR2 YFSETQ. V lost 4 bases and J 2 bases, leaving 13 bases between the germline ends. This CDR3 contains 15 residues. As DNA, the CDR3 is TGCGCCAGCAGCGTCAGGGCCACGACCTACAATGAGCAGTTCTTC. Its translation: CASSVRATTYNEQFF.

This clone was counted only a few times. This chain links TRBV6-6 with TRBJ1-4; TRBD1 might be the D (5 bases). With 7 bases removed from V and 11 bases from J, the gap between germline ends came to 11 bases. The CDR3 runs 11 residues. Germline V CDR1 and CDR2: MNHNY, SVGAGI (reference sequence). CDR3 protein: CASKLEGKLFF. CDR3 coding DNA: TGTGCCAGCAAACTGGAGGGGAAACTGTTTTTT.

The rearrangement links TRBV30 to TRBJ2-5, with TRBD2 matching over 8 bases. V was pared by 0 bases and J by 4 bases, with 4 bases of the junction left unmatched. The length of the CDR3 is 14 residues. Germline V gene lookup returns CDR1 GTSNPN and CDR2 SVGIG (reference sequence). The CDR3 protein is CAWSVSGAPETQYF. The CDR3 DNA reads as TGTGCCTGGAGTGTTAGCGGGGCCCCAGAGACCCAGTACTTC.

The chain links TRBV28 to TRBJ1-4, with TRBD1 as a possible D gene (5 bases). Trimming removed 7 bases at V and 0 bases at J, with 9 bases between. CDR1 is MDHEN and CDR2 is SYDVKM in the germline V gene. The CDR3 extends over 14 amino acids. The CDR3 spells CASIAGATNEKLFF. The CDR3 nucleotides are TGTGCCAGCATCGCGGGGGCAACTAATGAAAAACTGTTTTTT.

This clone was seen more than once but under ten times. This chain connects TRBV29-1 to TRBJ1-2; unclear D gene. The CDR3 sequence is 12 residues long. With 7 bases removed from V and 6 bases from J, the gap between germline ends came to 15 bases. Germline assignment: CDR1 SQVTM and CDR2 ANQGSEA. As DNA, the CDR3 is TGCAGCGCCGGGAGGGCAGTGGATGGCTACACCTTC. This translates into CSAGRAVDGYTF.

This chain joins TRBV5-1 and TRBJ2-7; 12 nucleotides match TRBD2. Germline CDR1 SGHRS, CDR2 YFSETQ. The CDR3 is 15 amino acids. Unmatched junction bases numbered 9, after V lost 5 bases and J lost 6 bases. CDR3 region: CASRPLTSGSVEQYF. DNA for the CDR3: TGCGCCAGCAGACCCCTGACTAGCGGGAGTGTCGAGCAGTACTTC.

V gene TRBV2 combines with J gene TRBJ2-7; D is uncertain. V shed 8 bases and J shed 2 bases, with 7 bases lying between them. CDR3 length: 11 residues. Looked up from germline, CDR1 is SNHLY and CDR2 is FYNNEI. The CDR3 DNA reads TGTGCCAGCGGGCAGGCCTACGAGCAGTACTTC. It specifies CASGQAYEQYF. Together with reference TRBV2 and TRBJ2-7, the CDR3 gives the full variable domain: EPEVTQTPSHQVTQMGQEVILRCVPISNHLYFYWYRQILGQKVEFLVSFYNNEISEKSEIFDDQFSVERPDGSNFTLKIRSTKLEDSAMYFCASGQAYEQYFGPGTRLTVT.

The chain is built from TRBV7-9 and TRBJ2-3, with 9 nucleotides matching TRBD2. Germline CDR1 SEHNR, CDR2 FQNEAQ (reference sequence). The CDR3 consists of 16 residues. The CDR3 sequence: CSGKKLSGGPADTQYF. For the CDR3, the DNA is TGTTCCGGTAAAAAACTAAGCGGGGGGCCAGCAGATACGCAGTATTTT.